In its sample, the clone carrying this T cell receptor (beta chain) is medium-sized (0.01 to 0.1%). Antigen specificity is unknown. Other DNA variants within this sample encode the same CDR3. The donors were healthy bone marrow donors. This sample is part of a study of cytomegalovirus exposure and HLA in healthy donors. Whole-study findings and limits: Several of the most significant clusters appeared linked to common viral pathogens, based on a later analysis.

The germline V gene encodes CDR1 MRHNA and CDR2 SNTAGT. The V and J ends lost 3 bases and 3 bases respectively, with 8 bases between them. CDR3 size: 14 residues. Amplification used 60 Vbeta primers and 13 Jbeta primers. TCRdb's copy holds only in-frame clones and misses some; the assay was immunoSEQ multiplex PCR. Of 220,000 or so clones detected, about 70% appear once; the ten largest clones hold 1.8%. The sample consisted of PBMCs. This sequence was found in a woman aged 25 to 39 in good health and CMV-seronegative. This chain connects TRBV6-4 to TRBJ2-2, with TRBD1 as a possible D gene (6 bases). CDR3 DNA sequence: TGTGCCAGCAGTGAGGCAGGGGACACCGGGGAGCTGTTTTTT. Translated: CASSEAGDTGELFF.